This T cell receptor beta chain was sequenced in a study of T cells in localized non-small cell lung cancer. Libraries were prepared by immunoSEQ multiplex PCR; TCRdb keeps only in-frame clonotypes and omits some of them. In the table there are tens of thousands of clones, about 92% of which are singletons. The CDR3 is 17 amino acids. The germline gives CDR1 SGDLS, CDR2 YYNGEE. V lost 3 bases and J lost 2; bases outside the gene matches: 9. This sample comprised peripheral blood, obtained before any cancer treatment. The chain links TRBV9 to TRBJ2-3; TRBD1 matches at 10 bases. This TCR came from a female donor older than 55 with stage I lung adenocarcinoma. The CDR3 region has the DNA TGTGCCAGCAGCGCCCGGACAGGGGGGCGATCCACAGATACGCAGTATTTT. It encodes CASSARTGGRSTDTQYF. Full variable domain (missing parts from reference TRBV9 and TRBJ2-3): DSGVTQTPKHLITATGQRVTLRCSPRSGDLSVYWYQQSLDQGLQFLIQYYNGEERAKGNILERFSAQQFPDLHSELNLSSLELGDSALYFCASSARTGGRSTDTQYFGPGTRLTVL.